This T cell receptor (beta chain) was found in a study of shared clonotypes between healthy human individuals. This clone was counted once. Its specificity is not known. Study results and limitations: Sharing of clonotypes among donors was expected to vary with sequencing depth.

Unsorted PBMC replicate PCRs used 300 ng DNA, 25,000 to 35,000 T cell genomes. Only in-frame clones appear in the TCRdb table, and some are missing; sequencing was by immunoSEQ multiplex PCR. The repertoire has about 470,000 clones, around 79% of them found once; the top ten carry roughly 13%. V was pared by 3 bases and J by 2 bases, with 7 bases between. CDR1 is SGHTA, CDR2 FQGTGA, per germline. This CDR3 is 13 amino acids long. The sequence came from a woman aged 40 to 50 in good health. Some clones in this sample may be carry-over from other donors' samples. V usage is TRBV7-3 and J usage is TRBJ1-2; D may be TRBD1 (5 bases). The sample taken for sequencing was PBMCs. The CDR3 region is CASSFPGNYGYTF. The CDR3 nucleotides read TGTGCCAGCAGCTTCCCAGGGAACTATGGCTACACCTTC.